Shown below are 15 T cell receptor beta chains from a single sample sequenced in a study of T cells in Graves' hyperthyroidism and ophthalmopathy. RNA transcripts served as the template for amplifying TCR beta CDR3 regions. First-round RT-PCR with HTBI primers amplified the TCR CDR3 region. TCRdb passed the multiplex PCR reads through MiXCR, listing each CDR3 protein once. Among approximately 370,000 distinct CDR3 sequences listed, 15% were seen once. Sequencing was performed on blood. These receptors were taken from a woman aged 25 to 39 with Graves' hyperthyroidism.

This clonotype came up a few times. The J gene is TRBJ2-4, the V gene TRBV5-4, with D hard to call. The CDR3 has 15 amino acids. Trimming shortened V by 3 bases and J by 8 bases, and 18 bases separated the two germline ends. CDR1 is SGHNT and CDR2 is YYREEE in the germline V gene (reference sequence). The CDR3: CASSSNPTPVDIQYF. DNA for the CDR3: TGTGCCAGCAGCTCAAATCCCACCCCGGTCGACATTCAGTACTTC.

This clonotype showed up many times. The J gene is TRBJ2-1, the V gene TRBV7-2, with D unclear. Germline V gene data show CDR1 as SGHTA and CDR2 as FQGNSA. Between the trimmed V and J ends, which lost 5 bases and 3 bases, there was a span of 11 bases. This CDR3 is 14 amino acids long. CDR3 nucleotides: TGTGCCAGCAGCCCGCAAGAGTTCTACAATGAGCAGTTCTTC. Its translation: CASSPQEFYNEQFF.

This clonotype came up a few times. CDR3 nucleotides: TGTGCCAGCAGCGTAGAGGGACTGTACACCGGGGAGCTGTTTTTT. Translation: CASSVEGLYTGELFF. This chain joins TRBV9 and TRBJ2-2; a possible D gene is TRBD2 (6 bases). Trimming removed 0 bases at V and 3 bases at J, with 9 bases between. The germline V gene encodes CDR1 SGDLS and CDR2 YYNGEE. The length of the CDR3 is 15 residues. Variable domain in full (rest from reference TRBV9 and TRBJ2-2): DSGVTQTPKHLITATGQRVTLRCSPRSGDLSVYWYQQSLDQGLQFLIQYYNGEERAKGNILERFSAQQFPDLHSELNLSSLELGDSALYFCASSVEGLYTGELFFGEGSRLTVL.

This sequence joins TRBV27 and TRBJ2-3; 9 bases match TRBD2. The CDR3 sequence is 16 residues long. J lost 2 bases, V lost 5 bases, and 8 bases had no gene match. CDR1 MNHEY and CDR2 SMNVEV come from the germline V gene (reference sequence). CDR3 nucleotide sequence: TGTGCCAGCAGTAACTTAGCGGGAGTGAACACAGATACGCAGTATTTT. Its translation: CASSNLAGVNTDTQYF.

Comments on this clonotype: A much larger clone differs from this one at a single base, so this may be a read error. The chain combines TRBV5-6 with TRBJ2-1; no clear D. The germline V gene encodes CDR1 SGHDT and CDR2 YYEEEE. Trimming took 4 bases from V and 10 from J, leaving 15 bases between them. The CDR3 has 13 residues. CDR3 region: CASSLMGIREQFF. The DNA of the CDR3 is TGTGCCAGCAGCCTGATGGGGATCCGCGAGCAGTTCTTC.

The CDR3 is CSALAPTNEKLFF. The CDR3 DNA reads as TGCAGCGCCCTCGCGCCAACTAATGAAAAACTGTTTTTT. This chain links TRBV29-1 with TRBJ1-4; no clear D gene. This CDR3 is 13 amino acids long. The V gene lost 7 bases and the J gene lost 0 bases, with 9 bases spanning the gap. CDR1 and CDR2 (germline): SQVTM, ANQGSEA. Full variable domain (remainder filled in from reference TRBV29-1 and TRBJ1-4): SAVISQKPSRDICQRGTSLTIQCQVDSQVTMMFWYRQQPGQSLTLIATANQGSEATYESGFVIDKFPISRPNLTFSTLTVSNMSPEDSSIYLCSALAPTNEKLFFGSGTQLSVL.

This clonotype was detected only once. The V call is TRBV5-1, the J call TRBJ2-5, with 7 bases aligning to TRBD2. Germline CDR1 is SGHRS and CDR2 is YFSETQ. The CDR3 loop spans 14 amino acids. The V segment lost 0 bases and the J segment 5 bases; nucleotides outside the gene matches: 4. CDR3 in amino acids: CASSLGRAGETQYF. In DNA, the CDR3 is TGCGCCAGCAGCTTGGGCCGAGCGGGGGAGACCCAGTACTTC.

This clonotype was detected once. The chain has TRBV29-1 and TRBJ2-5; perhaps TRBD1 as D (7 bases). This CDR3 has 17 residues. CDR1 is SQVTM, CDR2 ANQGSEA, per germline. V lost 3 bases, J lost 4 bases, and 24 bases lay in between. CDR3 residues: CSVDFRQGGKGGETQYF. The DNA of the CDR3 is TGCAGCGTTGATTTTAGGCAGGGGGGAAAAGGAGGAGAGACCCAGTACTTC. The complete variable domain, with remaining parts taken from reference TRBV29-1 and TRBJ2-5, reads SAVISQKPSRDICQRGTSLTIQCQVDSQVTMMFWYRQQPGQSLTLIATANQGSEATYESGFVIDKFPISRPNLTFSTLTVSNMSPEDSSIYLCSVDFRQGGKGGETQYFGPGTRLLVL.

There are a few counts of this clonotype. The chain employs TRBV20-1 and TRBJ2-1, with 9 bases lining up with TRBD2. The CDR3 is 14 amino acids. In germline, CDR1 is DFQATT, CDR2 SNEGSKA (reference sequence). Trimming removed 6 bases from V and 9 bases from J; junction bases left unmatched: 12. CDR3 sequence: CSALTVAGVVEQFF. CDR3 coding DNA: TGCAGTGCCCTGACCGTAGCGGGAGTTGTTGAGCAGTTCTTC.

The chain is built from TRBV24-1 and TRBJ2-5; D is unresolved. Germline values: CDR1 KGHDR, CDR2 SFDVKD. Trimming removed 1 base from V and 2 bases from J, with 7 bases in between. The CDR3 covers 14 residues. CDR3 bases: TGTGCCACCAGTGATTTTGTACAACAAGAGACCCAGTACTTC. Protein product: CATSDFVQQETQYF.

This clonotype was picked up many times. J is TRBJ2-5 and V is TRBV20-1, with TRBD2 identical over 8 bases. The CDR3 is made up of 15 amino acids. In germline, CDR1 is DFQATT, CDR2 SNEGSKA (reference sequence). With 4 bases clipped from V and 2 bases from J, the junction kept 9 bases outside the gene matches. As DNA, the CDR3 is TGCAGTGCTAAAAATAGCGGGAAGGTACAAGAGACCCAGTACTTC. This translates into CSAKNSGKVQETQYF.

This clonotype was found many times. The chain links TRBV29-1 to TRBJ2-7, with 9 bases aligning to TRBD2. Per germline, CDR1 SQVTM and CDR2 ANQGSEA. The CDR3 runs to 15 residues. The V and J ends lost 1 base and 0 bases, in that order; junction bases with no gene match: 4. This CDR3 is CSVEGGSGGSYEQYF. CDR3 in DNA: TGCAGCGTTGAAGGGGGTAGCGGGGGCTCCTACGAGCAGTACTTC.

The chain couples TRBV2 to TRBJ2-3, with D perhaps TRBD2 (6 bases). CDR1 and CDR2 (germline): SNHLY, FYNNEI. CDR3 size: 15 residues. V lost 3 bases and J lost 5, with 15 bases in between. The CDR3 DNA reads TGTGCCAGCAGTGAGCATCCACCGGGAGTAGATACGCAGTATTTT. It specifies CASSEHPPGVDTQYF.

This chain connects TRBV6-2 or TRBV6-3 to TRBJ2-6; D perhaps matches TRBD1 (5 bases). The ends were cut back, 2 bases at V and 0 bases at J, with 14 bases in the middle. The germline CDR1 and CDR2 sequences are MNHEY and SVGEGT. The CDR3 sequence is 18 residues long. The CDR3 DNA sequence: TGTGCCAGCAGTTACGACAGAGTAACCTCCTCTGGGGCCAACGTCCTGACTTTC. It specifies CASSYDRVTSSGANVLTF.

This clonotype was found many times. This rearrangement joins TRBV28 to TRBJ1-5, with a possible D match to TRBD1 (5 bases). CDR1 is MDHEN and CDR2 is SYDVKM in the germline V gene. Trimming pared 2 bases from V and 3 bases from J, leaving 11 bases between. The CDR3 consists of 15 residues. The CDR3 protein is CASSLGDSFNQPQHF. CDR3 DNA: TGTGCCAGCAGTTTAGGGGACTCTTTCAATCAGCCCCAGCATTTT. The full variable domain, with the rest looked up from reference TRBV28 and TRBJ1-5, is DVKVTQSSRYLVKRTGEKVFLECVQDMDHENMFWYRQDPGLGLRLIYFSYDVKMKEKGDIPEGYSVSREKKERFSLILESASTNQTSMYLCASSLGDSFNQPQHFGDGTRLSIL.